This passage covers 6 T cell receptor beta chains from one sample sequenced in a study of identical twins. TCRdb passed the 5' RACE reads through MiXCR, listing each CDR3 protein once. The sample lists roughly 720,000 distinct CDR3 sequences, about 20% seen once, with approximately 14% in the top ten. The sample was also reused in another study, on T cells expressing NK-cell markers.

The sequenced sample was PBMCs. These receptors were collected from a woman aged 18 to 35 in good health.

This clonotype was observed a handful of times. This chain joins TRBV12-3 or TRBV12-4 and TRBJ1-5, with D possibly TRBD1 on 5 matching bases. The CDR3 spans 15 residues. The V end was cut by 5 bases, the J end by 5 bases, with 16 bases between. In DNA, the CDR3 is TGTGCCAGCAGTGGGACGGGGGTTGTTCATCAGCCCCAGCATTTT. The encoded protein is CASSGTGVVHQPQHF.

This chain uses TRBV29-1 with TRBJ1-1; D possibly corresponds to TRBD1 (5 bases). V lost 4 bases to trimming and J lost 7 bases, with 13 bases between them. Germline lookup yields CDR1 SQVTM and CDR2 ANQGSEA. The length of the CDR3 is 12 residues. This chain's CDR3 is CSVGSGGSEAFF. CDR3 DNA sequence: TGCAGCGTTGGTTCGGGGGGGAGTGAAGCTTTCTTT.

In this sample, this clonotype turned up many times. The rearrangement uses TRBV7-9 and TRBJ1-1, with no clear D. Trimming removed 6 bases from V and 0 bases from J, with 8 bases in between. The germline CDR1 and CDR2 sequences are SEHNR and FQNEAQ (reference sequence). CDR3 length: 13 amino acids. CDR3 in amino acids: CASSLTLNTEAFF. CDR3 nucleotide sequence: TGTGCCAGCAGTTTAACACTGAACACTGAAGCTTTCTTT.

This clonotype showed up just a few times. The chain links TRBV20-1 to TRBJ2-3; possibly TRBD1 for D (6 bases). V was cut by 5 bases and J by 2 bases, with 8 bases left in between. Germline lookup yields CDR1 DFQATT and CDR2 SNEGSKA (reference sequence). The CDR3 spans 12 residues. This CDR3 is CSAGTTTDTQYF. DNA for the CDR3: TGCAGTGCTGGGACAACCACAGATACGCAGTATTTT.

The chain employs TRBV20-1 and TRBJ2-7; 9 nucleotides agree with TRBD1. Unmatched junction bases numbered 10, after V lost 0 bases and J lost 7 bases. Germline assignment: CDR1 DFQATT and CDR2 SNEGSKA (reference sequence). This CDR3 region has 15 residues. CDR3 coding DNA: TGCAGTGCTAGAGATCCGGGACAGGGAAGGGGTGAGCAGTACTTC. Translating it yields CSARDPGQGRGEQYF.

The CDR3 protein is CASSLTSESTDTQYF. CDR3 sequence (DNA): TGCGCCAGCAGCTTAACCTCAGAGAGCACAGATACGCAGTATTTT. The V call is TRBV5-1, the J call TRBJ2-3, with no clear D. Trimming took off 2 bases at V and 0 bases at J, with 10 bases between the two ends. Germline lookup yields CDR1 SGHRS and CDR2 YFSETQ. CDR3 length: 15 amino acids.